Below are 20 T cell receptor beta chains sequenced from a single sample in a study of shared clonotypes between healthy human individuals. Measured with immunoSEQ multiplex PCR; TCRdb has only the in-frame clones, and not every one. The sample contains 2 million to 3 million clones, more than 85% of which appear only once. Specimen: naive CD4+ T cells from PBMCs. Subset here: CD45RA+ positively selected. The receptors here all came from a man aged 18-30 years in good health. Some clones in this sample may be carry-over from other donors' samples.

In this sample, this clone turned up a few times. The same CDR3 is also encoded by other DNA sequences in this sample. The V call is TRBV19, the J call TRBJ2-5; D gene unclear. This CDR3 is 13 amino acids long. Trimming removed 3 bases from V and 0 bases from J, with 5 bases in between. Germline V gene data show CDR1 as LNHDA and CDR2 as SQIVND (reference sequence). CDR3 sequence: CASSISHQETQYF. CDR3 in DNA: TGTGCCAGTAGTATTTCCCACCAAGAGACCCAGTACTTC.

J is TRBJ2-7 and V is TRBV5-1; no reliable D call. V was cut by 2 bases and J by 4 bases, with 7 bases left in between. Germline V CDR1 and CDR2: SGHRS, YFSETQ. The CDR3 extends over 12 amino acids. This chain's CDR3 is CASSFDLYEQYF. The CDR3 nucleotides are TGCGCCAGCAGCTTCGACCTATACGAGCAGTACTTC.

The chain links TRBV10-3 to TRBJ2-1, with a possible D match to TRBD1 (5 bases). Trimming took 6 bases from V and 8 from J, leaving 20 bases between them. The germline V gene encodes CDR1 ENHRY and CDR2 SYGVKD. This CDR3 region has 15 residues. The chain's CDR3 is CAISQTRGNTDEQFF. The CDR3 nucleotides read TGTGCCATCAGCCAGACAAGGGGTAACACCGATGAGCAGTTCTTC.

Here the CDR3 DNA reads TGTGCCAGCAGCCCAACAGGGGGCAATTCACCCCTCCACTTT. Its translation: CASSPTGGNSPLHF. The chain carries TRBV7-9 and TRBJ1-6, with TRBD1 matching over 9 bases. The germline CDR1 and CDR2 sequences are SEHNR and FQNEAQ (reference sequence). V was clipped by 5 bases and J by 7 bases; unmatched bases: 3. This CDR3 has 14 amino acids.

In this sample, this clone turned up once. V usage is TRBV9 and J usage is TRBJ1-3; TRBD1 is a possible D gene (5 bases). There are 15 residues in the CDR3. V lost 2 bases to trimming and J lost 0 bases, with 9 bases between them. CDR1 is SGDLS, CDR2 YYNGEE, per germline. The CDR3 is CASSVGASSGNTIYF. For the CDR3, the DNA is TGTGCCAGCAGCGTCGGGGCCAGCTCTGGAAACACCATATATTTT. Looking up the rest from reference TRBV9 and TRBJ1-3 gives the full variable domain: DSGVTQTPKHLITATGQRVTLRCSPRSGDLSVYWYQQSLDQGLQFLIQYYNGEERAKGNILERFSAQQFPDLHSELNLSSLELGDSALYFCASSVGASSGNTIYFGEGSWLTVV.

This chain links TRBV5-4 with TRBJ2-5, with 9 bases lining up with TRBD1. Unmatched junction bases numbered 5, after V lost 3 bases and J lost 5 bases. The CDR3 length is 14 residues. CDR1 and CDR2 (germline): SGHNT, YYREEE (reference sequence). The CDR3 DNA follows: TGTGCCAGCAGCTGGGGGACAGGGTTGGAGACCCAGTACTTC. Translation: CASSWGTGLETQYF.

V usage is TRBV5-4 and J usage is TRBJ2-5, with 8 bases lining up with TRBD1. Germline trimming cut 0 bases from V and 5 bases from J; bases unmatched to any gene: 6. This CDR3 comprises 15 residues. Germline values: CDR1 SGHNT, CDR2 YYREEE (reference sequence). CDR3 loop: CASSLDQGAWETQYF. The CDR3 nucleotides read TGTGCCAGCAGCTTGGATCAGGGGGCATGGGAGACCCAGTACTTC.

The table lists this clone with a count of one. CDR3 nucleotides: TGTGCCAGCAGCCCCCGTAGGGGGAATCTCAGAGAGACCCAGTACTTC. It specifies CASSPRRGNLRETQYF. The chain recombines TRBV7-8 with TRBJ2-5; a possible D gene is TRBD1 (6 bases). The V and J ends lost 5 bases and 4 bases respectively, with 20 bases between them. The V gene's germline CDR1 is SGHVS and CDR2 FQNEAQ. The CDR3 has 16 residues.

The chain uses TRBV6-6 and TRBJ2-1, with D possibly TRBD2 on 5 matching bases. This CDR3 is 16 amino acids long. The V end was cut by 0 bases, the J end by 2 bases, with 11 bases between. From germline, CDR1 is MNHNY and CDR2 SVGAGI (reference sequence). CDR3 sequence: CASSYSPAATYNEQFF. CDR3 DNA: TGTGCCAGCAGTTACTCCCCAGCGGCGACCTACAATGAGCAGTTCTTC.

The chain links TRBV7-9 to TRBJ1-3; 9 nucleotides line up with TRBD1. The ends lost 5 bases at V and 0 bases at J; junction bases unmatched: 11. This CDR3 has 18 amino acids. Per the germline V gene, CDR1 is SEHNR and CDR2 is FQNEAQ (reference sequence). The CDR3 DNA follows: TGTGCCAGCAGCACCTACGGGACAGGGCCGAGCTCTGGAAACACCATATATTTT. Encoded protein: CASSTYGTGPSSGNTIYF.

This clone occurred once. The chain has TRBV28 and TRBJ1-4; 8 positions match TRBD1. Germline CDR1 reads MDHEN; CDR2 reads SYDVKM. This CDR3 has 14 amino acids. After removal of 11 bases from V and 0 bases from J, the junction contained 5 bases not matched to a gene. CDR3 sequence (DNA): TGTGCCGGCTCACAGGGGGCAACTAATGAAAAACTGTTTTTT. Protein product: CAGSQGATNEKLFF. The complete variable domain, with remaining parts taken from reference TRBV28 and TRBJ1-4, reads DVKVTQSSRYLVKRTGEKVFLECVQDMDHENMFWYRQDPGLGLRLIYFSYDVKMKEKGDIPEGYSVSREKKERFSLILESASTNQTSMYLCAGSQGATNEKLFFGSGTQLSVL.

The gene calls are TRBV5-6 and TRBJ1-1; TRBD1 matches 7 bases. Trimming removed 3 bases from V and 4 bases from J; junction bases left unmatched: 15. The CDR3 is 17 residues long. In germline, CDR1 is SGHDT, CDR2 YYEEEE. CDR3 nucleotide sequence: TGTGCCAGCAGCTGGGAGGGGGCACGTTATCGTGGCACTGAAGCTTTCTTT. This codes for CASSWEGARYRGTEAFF.

The rearrangement links TRBV5-5 to TRBJ2-7; TRBD2 agrees at 8 bases. Trimming cost V 2 bases and J 2 bases; bases outside gene matches: 12. The CDR3 consists of 17 residues. The germline gives CDR1 SGHKS, CDR2 YYEKEE (reference sequence). The DNA of the CDR3 is TGTGCCAGCAGCTTTTCGCGGCGGGAGGCCCTTGCCTACGAGCAGTACTTC. Protein product: CASSFSRREALAYEQYF.

V usage is TRBV6-4 and J usage is TRBJ2-1; 7 positions match TRBD2. Trimming at V came to 1 base and at J to 6 bases, leaving 9 bases not matched to a gene. Germline values: CDR1 MRHNA, CDR2 SNTAGT. This CDR3 has 16 amino acids. Written as DNA, the CDR3 is TGTGCCAGCAGTGACTTCGCTAGCGGAGTAATCAATGAGCAGTTCTTC. It yields the protein CASSDFASGVINEQFF.

The J gene is TRBJ2-2, the V gene TRBV7-3; D gene ambiguous. Trimming stripped 5 bases from V and 6 bases from J, with 13 bases between. Looked up from germline, CDR1 is SGHTA and CDR2 is FQGTGA. The CDR3 extends over 14 amino acids. The CDR3 DNA reads TGTGCCAGCAGCCCCCATCTTGGGGCCGGGGAGCTGTTTTTT. This translates into CASSPHLGAGELFF.

In the case of this clone: Other nucleotide sequences from this sample produce the same CDR3. The chain has TRBV11-1 and TRBJ2-5; possibly TRBD2 for D (5 bases). The germline CDR1 and CDR2 sequences are SGHAT and FQDESV (reference sequence). The V end lost 5 bases, the J end lost 5 bases, and 9 bases lay between the germline ends. This CDR3 comprises 12 residues. CDR3 region: CASSLERETQYF. CDR3 coding DNA: TGTGCCAGCAGCCTAGAGCGGGAGACCCAGTACTTC.

This clone has just one count. The gene calls are TRBV5-1 and TRBJ2-5; TRBD1 might be the D (6 bases). The V gene's germline CDR1 is SGHRS and CDR2 YFSETQ. The ends were cut back, 4 bases at V and 1 base at J, with 14 bases in the middle. The CDR3 is 15 amino acids. This chain's CDR3 is CASSPTDRIQETQYF. The CDR3 DNA reads as TGCGCCAGCAGCCCGACCGACAGGATCCAAGAGACCCAGTACTTC.

V is TRBV5-1 and J is TRBJ2-7; the match to TRBD2 covers 10 bases. CDR3 length equals 16 residues. Germline V gene data show CDR1 as SGHRS and CDR2 as YFSETQ. The junction had 7 bases not matched to a gene; V was cut back by 4 bases and J by 0 bases. The CDR3 coding sequence is TGCGCCAGCAGCGCCCGACCTAGCGGGAGCTCCTACGAGCAGTACTTC. Protein product: CASSARPSGSSYEQYF.

This clone has a single count. This sequence joins TRBV18 and TRBJ2-5, with D possibly matching TRBD1 (6 bases). This CDR3 comprises 15 residues. Trimming took off 6 bases at V and 1 base at J, with 15 bases between the two ends. Germline V CDR1 and CDR2: KGHSH, LQKENI. CDR3 region: CASSRKDRRQETQYF. CDR3 sequence (DNA): TGTGCCAGCTCGCGTAAAGACAGGCGCCAAGAGACCCAGTACTTC.

This chain joins TRBV5-4 and TRBJ2-1; TRBD2 aligns across 7 bases. Trimming cost V 7 bases and J 5 bases; bases outside gene matches: 3. This CDR3 has 12 amino acids. The V gene's germline CDR1 is SGHNT and CDR2 YYREEE (reference sequence). CDR3 DNA sequence: TGTGCCAGCGGGAGGGGCGACAATGAGCAGTTCTTC. Translated, it gives CASGRGDNEQFF.